The present T cell receptor beta chain was sequenced within a study of tumor-infiltrating lymphocytes in primary liver carcinoma. Study information: The patients had histopathologically diagnosed primary liver carcinoma, and their disease was treated by surgical resection. Study findings and constraints: The top-250-clone fraction was significantly higher in tumors than in blood (p = 0.039).

TCR beta cDNA was made from 400 to 500 ng total RNA with a constant-region primer. Library construction for TCR beta comprised three nested multiplex PCR rounds performed with slightly modified ARM-PCR. The opening two PCR rounds, 10 cycles each, paired TRBV1-TRBV30 forward primers with a C-beta reverse primer. TCRdb reanalysed the multiplex PCR reads using MiXCR and keeps one entry per CDR3 protein. The sample holds under 200,000 distinct CDR3 sequences, about two thirds seen once. Germline loops: CDR1 SGHNT, CDR2 YYREEE (reference sequence). This CDR3 is 13 amino acids long. About this clonotype: What it recognizes is unknown. The junction differs from germline at one of its ends, possibly a read error.

Blood RNA was derived from unsorted whole blood, and germline DNA was extracted too. Sequenced material: peripheral blood. The chain employs TRBV5-4 and TRBJ2-7; tentative D call: TRBD2 (5 bases). The source of this sequence is a woman in her fifties or sixties with primary liver carcinoma and hepatitis B virus infection. CDR3 DNA sequence: TGTGCCAGCAGCTTGGGGGAGCGCTACGGGCAGTACTTC. This codes for CASSLGERYGQYF.